This passage covers 30 T cell receptor beta chains from one sample sequenced in a study of blood T cells in healthy people across ages. Together with a sample-barcoded 5' primer, a J-beta primer mix was included in a second PCR lasting about 6 to 11 cycles. TCRdb re-called the 5' RACE reads with MiXCR, one entry per CDR3 protein. Of hundreds of thousands of distinct CDR3 sequences in the sample, over 40% were seen once. The specimen sequenced was blood. These receptors all come from a woman of 80 years or more in good health.

This clonotype turned up a few times. The V call is TRBV20-1, the J call TRBJ2-3; D remains ambiguous. This CDR3 has 12 amino acids. CDR1 DFQATT and CDR2 SNEGSKA come from the germline V gene (reference sequence). V lost 0 bases, J lost 4 bases, and 5 bases lay in between. In DNA, the CDR3 is TGCAGTGCTAGAGAGTTTGCAGATACGCAGTATTTT. Translating it yields CSAREFADTQYF.

This clonotype was detected a few times. The chain joins TRBV6-1 to TRBJ1-5, with 7 bases aligning to TRBD1. Trimming at V came to 6 bases and at J to 6 bases, leaving 2 bases not matched to a gene. CDR1 is MNHNS and CDR2 is SASEGT in the germline V gene. The CDR3 runs to 12 residues. The CDR3 is CASRQGFQPQHF. CDR3 nucleotide sequence: TGTGCCAGCAGACAGGGGTTTCAGCCCCAGCATTTT.

This clonotype was recorded a few times. The J gene is TRBJ2-5, the V gene TRBV3-1, with D tentatively TRBD1 (6 bases). The CDR3 covers 14 residues. Trimming stripped 6 bases from V and 0 bases from J, with 11 bases between. Germline loops: CDR1 LGHDT, CDR2 YNNKEL (reference sequence). The CDR3 DNA is TGTGCCAGCAGTCGGGGACAATACCAAGAGACCCAGTACTTC. Its translation is CASSRGQYQETQYF.

This sequence joins TRBV20-1 and TRBJ1-6, with unresolved D. Germline lookup yields CDR1 DFQATT and CDR2 SNEGSKA (reference sequence). With 8 bases removed from V and 8 bases from J, the gap between germline ends came to 19 bases. CDR3 length: 14 residues. CDR3 sequence reads: CSPPPLTRDSPLHF. Here the CDR3 DNA reads TGCAGTCCTCCGCCATTGACAAGGGATTCACCCCTCCACTTT.

This clonotype was observed at least ten times. The chain carries TRBV6-5 and TRBJ2-1, with TRBD2 matching 10 bases. Germline V gene sequence: CDR1 MNHEY, CDR2 SVGAGI. CDR3 length: 19 residues. V shed 5 bases, J shed 0 bases, and the junction held 13 bases outside the gene matches. CDR3 sequence: CASSHSSGRAGSSYNEQFF. CDR3 bases: TGTGCCAGCAGTCATTCGAGCGGGAGGGCCGGGAGCTCCTACAATGAGCAGTTCTTC.

This clonotype showed up just a few times. This rearrangement joins TRBV6-5 to TRBJ2-1; no reliable D call. Germline V gives CDR1 MNHEY, CDR2 SVGAGI. Trimming left V 6 bases short and J 9 bases short, with 15 bases between. The CDR3 length is 13 residues. CDR3 sequence reads: CASRLTVSPEQFF. The CDR3, as DNA: TGTGCCAGCAGACTAACCGTATCCCCTGAGCAGTTCTTC.

This chain connects TRBV28 to TRBJ2-7, with TRBD2 matching over 11 bases. V was pared by 7 bases and J by 3 bases, with 5 bases of the junction left unmatched. The germline V gene encodes CDR1 MDHEN and CDR2 SYDVKM. This CDR3 has 14 residues. CDR3 amino acids: CASKPTSGSYEQYF. The CDR3 DNA reads TGTGCCAGCAAACCCACTAGCGGGAGCTACGAGCAGTACTTC.

Details on this clonotype: With a much larger clone just one base away, this may be a read error. CDR3 nucleotide sequence: TGCAGCGTTCTAGTAGGAGAGACCCTGTACTTC. This encodes CSVLVGETLYF. The gene calls are TRBV29-1 and TRBJ2-5, with D hard to call. CDR1 SQVTM and CDR2 ANQGSEA come from the germline V gene. The CDR3 length is 11 residues.

This chain joins TRBV29-1 and TRBJ1-6; 8 nucleotides align to TRBD1. Germline V gene sequence: CDR1 SQVTM, CDR2 ANQGSEA. Unmatched junction bases numbered 5, after V lost 6 bases and J lost 7 bases. The CDR3 runs to 13 residues. The DNA of the CDR3 is TGCAGCGTGTCGGACAGGGTGAATTCACCCCTCCACTTT. Translated: CSVSDRVNSPLHF. The full variable domain, with the rest looked up from reference TRBV29-1 and TRBJ1-6, is SAVISQKPSRDICQRGTSLTIQCQVDSQVTMMFWYRQQPGQSLTLIATANQGSEATYESGFVIDKFPISRPNLTFSTLTVSNMSPEDSSIYLCSVSDRVNSPLHFGNGTRLTVT.

This clonotype was detected only a few times. With a much larger clone just one base away, this may be a read error. The rearrangement uses TRBV28 and TRBJ2-1; D is unclear. Trimming took 3 bases from V and 8 from J, leaving 5 bases between them. The length of the CDR3 is 11 residues. Germline V gene data show CDR1 as MDHEN and CDR2 as SYDVKM. CDR3 loop: CASSFTDEQFF. Here the CDR3 DNA reads TGTGCCAGCAGTTTCACGGATGAGCAGTTCTTC.

The genes are TRBV7-9 and TRBJ2-7, with 7 nucleotides matching TRBD1. V was pared by 4 bases and J by 2 bases, with 11 bases of the junction left unmatched. CDR3 length: 16 amino acids. CDR1 and CDR2 from the germline V gene are SEHNR and FQNEAQ (reference sequence). The CDR3 is CASSYRTGTEAYEQYF. The CDR3, as DNA: TGTGCCAGCAGCTACCGCACCGGGACAGAGGCCTACGAGCAGTACTTC.

Details on this clonotype: A much larger clone lies a single base off, so this may be a read error. The CDR3 spells CASAVTDTQYF. CDR3 in DNA: TGTGCCAGCGCAGTCACAGATACGCAGTATTTT. This chain uses TRBV2 with TRBJ2-3; D not certain. The CDR3 spans 11 residues. Per germline, CDR1 SNHLY and CDR2 FYNNEI. The V and J ends lost 8 bases and 2 bases respectively, with 5 bases between them. The variable domain in full, completed from reference TRBV2 and TRBJ2-3, reads EPEVTQTPSHQVTQMGQEVILRCVPISNHLYFYWYRQILGQKVEFLVSFYNNEISEKSEIFDDQFSVERPDGSNFTLKIRSTKLEDSAMYFCASAVTDTQYFGPGTRLTVL.

For this clonotype: A much larger clone is a single base away; this may be a read error. The chain carries TRBV28 and TRBJ2-7, with TRBD1 as a possible D gene (5 bases). Germline V gene lookup returns CDR1 MDHEN and CDR2 SYDVKM. The length of the CDR3 is 12 residues. The CDR3 loop is CASGLRAGWQYF. The CDR3, as DNA: TGTGCCAGCGGTTTACGCGCAGGGTGGCAGTACTTC.

The table lists this clonotype with many counts. The CDR3 DNA reads TGCAGTGCTGGTAGACAGGGGGATCAGCCCCAGCATTTT. Amino acids: CSAGRQGDQPQHF. J is TRBJ1-5 and V is TRBV20-1, with TRBD1 matching over 9 bases. The germline V gene encodes CDR1 DFQATT and CDR2 SNEGSKA (reference sequence). V shed 5 bases and J 5 bases; nucleotides not matched to a gene: 4. CDR3 length: 13 residues.

The gene calls are TRBV7-2 and TRBJ2-3; 12 nucleotides align to TRBD2. In germline, CDR1 is SGHTA, CDR2 FQGNSA. The CDR3 is 16 amino acids. V lost 5 bases, J lost 2 bases, and 5 bases stayed unmatched. The CDR3 reads CASSNLAGGPTDTQYF. CDR3 in DNA: TGTGCCAGCAGCAACCTAGCGGGAGGGCCCACAGATACGCAGTATTTT.

This clonotype was detected only a few times. The chain uses TRBV29-1 and TRBJ1-1, with D perhaps matching TRBD1 (5 bases). The CDR3 totals 15 residues. V was cut by 2 bases and J by 1 base, with 14 bases left in between. Germline CDR1 is SQVTM and CDR2 is ANQGSEA. The CDR3 DNA sequence: TGCAGCGTTGAAAGCAGGGCCTTGGGGAACACTGAAGCTTTCTTT. Its protein is CSVESRALGNTEAFF.

This clonotype was detected once. A read error is possible here, since a much larger clone lies one base away. This chain links TRBV2 with TRBJ2-1; D unclear. Germline loops: CDR1 SNHLY, CDR2 FYNNEI. CDR3 size: 13 residues. CDR3 sequence: CASRAQAPDELFF. The CDR3 DNA follows: TGTGCCAGCAGGGCACAAGCGCCGGATGAGCTGTTCTTC.

The chain recombines TRBV5-1 with TRBJ2-3, with 7 bases aligning to TRBD2. Germline-derived CDR1 and CDR2 are SGHRS and YFSETQ. With V trimmed by 0 bases and J by 2 bases, 6 bases remained unmatched. The CDR3 is 16 amino acids. The CDR3 region has the DNA TGCGCCAGCAGCTTGGTGATGCGGGGGACCACAGATACGCAGTATTTT. Protein sequence: CASSLVMRGTTDTQYF.

CDR3: CSAGPAAPTQPQHF. For the CDR3, the DNA is TGCAGTGCTGGCCCGGCGGCCCCCACGCAGCCCCAGCATTTT. V usage is TRBV20-1 and J usage is TRBJ1-5; D call uncertain. CDR1 and CDR2 from the germline V gene are DFQATT and SNEGSKA (reference sequence). The V end lost 5 bases, the J end lost 7 bases, and 18 bases lay between the germline ends. This CDR3 is built from 14 residues.

The V gene is TRBV7-2, the J gene TRBJ2-1; unclear D gene. The ends were cut back, 1 base at V and 12 bases at J, with 10 bases in the middle. The CDR3 loop spans 12 amino acids. Germline CDR1 is SGHTA and CDR2 is FQGNSA. The CDR3 loop reads CASSLVWAWQFF. As DNA, the CDR3 is TGTGCCAGCAGCTTAGTCTGGGCGTGGCAGTTCTTC.

The chain combines TRBV29-1 with TRBJ2-7; a weak D match, TRBD1 (6 bases). The CDR3 loop spans 12 amino acids. The germline gives CDR1 SQVTM, CDR2 ANQGSEA. V lost 5 bases, J lost 1 base, and 9 bases lay in between. CDR3 protein: CSVLTGSYEQYF. CDR3 nucleotide sequence: TGCAGCGTTCTCACAGGGTCCTACGAGCAGTACTTC.

This clonotype has more than one count but fewer than ten. The J gene is TRBJ2-7, the V gene TRBV12-3 or TRBV12-4, with D perhaps TRBD2 (6 bases). This CDR3 is 12 amino acids long. The V end was cut by 6 bases, the J end by 8 bases, with 14 bases between. The CDR3 sequence: CASRLGGDKQYF. DNA of the CDR3: TGTGCCAGCAGATTGGGAGGAGACAAGCAGTACTTC.

The rearrangement uses TRBV20-1 and TRBJ1-1, with a weak D call TRBD1 (6 bases). V was trimmed by 2 bases and J by 4 bases, leaving 14 bases between them. The CDR3 consists of 14 residues. Germline V gene sequence: CDR1 DFQATT, CDR2 SNEGSKA (reference sequence). The CDR3 here is CSARLGAGSTEAFF. The CDR3 coding sequence is TGCAGTGCTAGATTGGGGGCGGGGTCCACTGAAGCTTTCTTT.

This clonotype occurred a few times. This may arise from a read error, as a much more abundant clone is one base away. The chain joins TRBV7-3 to TRBJ2-5; D unresolved. Looked up from germline, CDR1 is SGHTA and CDR2 is FQGTGA. The CDR3 consists of 14 residues. Trimming cost V 4 bases and J 11 bases, with 20 bases left between them. CDR3 sequence reads: CASSWPLKHNEQYF. CDR3 bases: TGTGCCAGCAGCTGGCCCCTTAAACACAATGAGCAGTACTTC.

Remarks on this clonotype: A much larger clone differs by one base, so this may be a read error. This chain links TRBV20-1 with TRBJ2-5; 12 nucleotides agree with TRBD2. The DNA end is more similar to TRBJ2-7, so the J call may be wrong. The germline CDR1 and CDR2 sequences are DFQATT and SNEGSKA (reference sequence). This CDR3 contains 16 residues. The CDR3 nucleotides are TGCAGTGCTAGCGACATGACTAGCGGGAGAGTCAACGAGCAGTACTTC. Protein: CSASDMTSGRVNEQYF.

On this clonotype itself: A much larger clonotype is one base distant, so this may be a read error. The chain joins TRBV24-1 to TRBJ2-7, with 8 bases that match TRBD1. CDR1 is KGHDR and CDR2 is SFDVKD in the germline V gene. The CDR3 contains 14 residues. V lost 5 bases and J lost 2; bases outside the gene matches: 4. The CDR3 nucleotides are TGTGCCACCAGTGTCTCAGGGGGCCCCTACGAGCAGTACTTC. This encodes CATSVSGGPYEQYF.

In the case of this clonotype: A much larger clone differs from this one at a single base, so this may be a read error. The DNA of the CDR3 is TGTGCCAGCAGCAGGGCACAGGGTCGTCGAGAGACCCAGTACTTC. It is translated as CASSRAQGRRETQYF. The gene calls are TRBV28 and TRBJ2-5; the D gene is possibly TRBD1 (6 bases). The germline V and J ends were trimmed by 6 bases and 4 bases, with 18 bases remaining between them. CDR3 length: 15 residues. The germline V gene encodes CDR1 MDHEN and CDR2 SYDVKM.

V gene TRBV29-1 combines with J gene TRBJ2-5; D tentatively reads TRBD1 or TRBD2 (5 bases each). The closer fit of TRBJ2-7 to the DNA end suggests the J call may be wrong. The CDR3 runs 13 residues. Germline V lookup: CDR1 SQVTM, CDR2 ANQGSEA. CDR3 sequence reads: CSVESAGGTEQYF. CDR3 in DNA: TGCAGCGTTGAATCCGCGGGTGGGACCGAGCAGTACTTC.

Turning to this clonotype: One end of the junction is discordant with germline, which a read error may explain. The J gene is TRBJ2-1, the V gene TRBV20-1, with 9 bases aligning to TRBD2. CDR1 is DFQATT, CDR2 SNEGSKA, per germline (reference sequence). The CDR3 contains 17 residues. CDR3 region: CSARAQFSGRFHNEQYF. CDR3 DNA: TGCAGTGCTAGAGCGCAGTTTAGCGGGAGATTCCACAATGAGCAGTATTTC.

This clonotype was observed many times. This chain connects TRBV29-1 to TRBJ2-3, with a possible D match to TRBD2 (6 bases). V was shortened by 4 bases and J by 0 bases, with 14 bases between the two germline ends. The CDR3 is made up of 15 amino acids. Germline loops: CDR1 SQVTM, CDR2 ANQGSEA. The CDR3 loop reads CSVGDLHPSTDTQYF. The CDR3 DNA is TGCAGCGTTGGGGACTTGCATCCTAGCACAGATACGCAGTATTTT.